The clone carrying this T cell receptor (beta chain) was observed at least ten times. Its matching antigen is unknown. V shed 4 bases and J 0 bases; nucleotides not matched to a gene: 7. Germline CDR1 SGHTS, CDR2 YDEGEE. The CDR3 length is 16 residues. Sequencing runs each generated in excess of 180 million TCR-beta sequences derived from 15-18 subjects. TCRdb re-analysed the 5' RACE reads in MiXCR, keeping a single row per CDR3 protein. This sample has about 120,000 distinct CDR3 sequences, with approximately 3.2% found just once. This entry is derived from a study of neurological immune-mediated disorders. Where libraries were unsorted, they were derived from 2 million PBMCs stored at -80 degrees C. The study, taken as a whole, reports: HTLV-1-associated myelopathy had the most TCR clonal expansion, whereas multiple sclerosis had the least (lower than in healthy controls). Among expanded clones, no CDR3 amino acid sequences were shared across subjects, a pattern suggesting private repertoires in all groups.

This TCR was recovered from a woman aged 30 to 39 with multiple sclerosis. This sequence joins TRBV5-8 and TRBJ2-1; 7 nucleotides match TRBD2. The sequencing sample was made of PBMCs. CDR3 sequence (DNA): TGTGCCAGCAGCGGGATGGGCGGGAGCTCCTACAATGAGCAGTTCTTC. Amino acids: CASSGMGGSSYNEQFF.